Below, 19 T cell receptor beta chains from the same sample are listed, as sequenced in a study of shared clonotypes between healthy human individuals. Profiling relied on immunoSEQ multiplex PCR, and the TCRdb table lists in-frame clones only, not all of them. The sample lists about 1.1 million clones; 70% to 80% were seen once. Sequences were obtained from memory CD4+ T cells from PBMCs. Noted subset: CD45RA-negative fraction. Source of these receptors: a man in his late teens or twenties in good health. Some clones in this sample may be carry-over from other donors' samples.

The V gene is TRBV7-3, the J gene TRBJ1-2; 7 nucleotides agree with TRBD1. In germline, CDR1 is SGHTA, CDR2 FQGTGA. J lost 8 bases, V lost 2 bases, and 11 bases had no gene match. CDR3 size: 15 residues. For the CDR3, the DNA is TGTGCCAGCAGCTTACAAAGAAGACAGGGAGGCGGCTACACCTTC. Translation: CASSLQRRQGGGYTF. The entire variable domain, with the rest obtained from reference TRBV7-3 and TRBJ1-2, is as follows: GAGVSQTPSNKVTEKGKYVELRCDPISGHTALYWYRQSLGQGPEFLIYFQGTGAADDSGLPNDRFFAVRPEGSVSTLKIQRTERGDSAVYLCASSLQRRQGGGYTFGSGTRLTVV.

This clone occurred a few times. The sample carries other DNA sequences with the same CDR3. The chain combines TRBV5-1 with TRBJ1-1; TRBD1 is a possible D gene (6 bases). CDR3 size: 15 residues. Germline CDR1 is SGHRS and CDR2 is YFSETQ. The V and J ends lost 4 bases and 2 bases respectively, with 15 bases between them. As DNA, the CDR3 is TGCGCCAGCAGCGCCCAACAGGGATTTAACACTGAAGCTTTCTTT. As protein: CASSAQQGFNTEAFF.

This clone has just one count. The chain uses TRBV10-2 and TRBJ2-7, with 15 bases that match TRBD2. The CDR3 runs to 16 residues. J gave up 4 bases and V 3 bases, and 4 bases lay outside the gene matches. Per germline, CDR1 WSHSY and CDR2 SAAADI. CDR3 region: CASSDPGTSGRYEQYF. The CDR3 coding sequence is TGCGCCAGCAGTGACCCGGGGACTAGCGGGAGGTACGAGCAGTACTTC.

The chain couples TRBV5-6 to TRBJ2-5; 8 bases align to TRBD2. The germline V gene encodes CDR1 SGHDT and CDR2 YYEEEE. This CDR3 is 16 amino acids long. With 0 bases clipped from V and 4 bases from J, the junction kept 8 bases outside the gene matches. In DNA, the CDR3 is TGTGCCAGCAGCTTGGCCGGGGGGGTTTATTCAGAGACCCAGTACTTC. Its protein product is CASSLAGGVYSETQYF.

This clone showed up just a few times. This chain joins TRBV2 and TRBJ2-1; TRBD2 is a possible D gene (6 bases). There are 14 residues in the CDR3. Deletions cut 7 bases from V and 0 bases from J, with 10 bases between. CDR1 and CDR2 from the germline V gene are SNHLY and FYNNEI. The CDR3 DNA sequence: TGTGCCAGCAACCCGACTAGCTCCTACAATGAGCAGTTCTTC. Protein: CASNPTSSYNEQFF.

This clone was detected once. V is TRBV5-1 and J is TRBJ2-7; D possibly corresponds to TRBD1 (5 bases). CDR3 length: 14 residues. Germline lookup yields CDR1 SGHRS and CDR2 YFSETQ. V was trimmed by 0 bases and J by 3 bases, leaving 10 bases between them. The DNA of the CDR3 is TGCGCCAGCAGCTTGGGGACATCAAACTACGAGCAGTACTTC. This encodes CASSLGTSNYEQYF.

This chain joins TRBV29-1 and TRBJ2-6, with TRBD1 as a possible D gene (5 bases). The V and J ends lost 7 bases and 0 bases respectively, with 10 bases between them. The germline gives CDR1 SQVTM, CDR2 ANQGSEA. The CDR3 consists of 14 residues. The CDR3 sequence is CSAQQGSGANVLTF. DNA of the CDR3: TGCAGCGCTCAGCAGGGCTCTGGGGCCAACGTCCTGACTTTC.

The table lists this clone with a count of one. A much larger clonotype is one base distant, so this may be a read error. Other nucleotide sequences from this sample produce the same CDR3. The CDR3 is CASSLKGYGYTF. The DNA of the CDR3 is TGTGCCAGCAGTTTGAAGGGGTATGGCTACACCTTC. This sequence joins TRBV28 and TRBJ1-2, with a tentative D call TRBD1 (5 bases). In germline, CDR1 is MDHEN, CDR2 SYDVKM. Trimming left V 3 bases short and J 5 bases short, with 7 bases between. CDR3 length: 12 amino acids.

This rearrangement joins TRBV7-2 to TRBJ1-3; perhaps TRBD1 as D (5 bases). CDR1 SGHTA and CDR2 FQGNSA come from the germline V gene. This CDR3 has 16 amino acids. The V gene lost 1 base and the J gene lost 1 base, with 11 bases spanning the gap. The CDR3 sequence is CASSLGAAGSGNTIYF. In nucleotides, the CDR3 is TGTGCCAGCAGCTTAGGGGCGGCAGGGTCTGGAAACACCATATATTTT.

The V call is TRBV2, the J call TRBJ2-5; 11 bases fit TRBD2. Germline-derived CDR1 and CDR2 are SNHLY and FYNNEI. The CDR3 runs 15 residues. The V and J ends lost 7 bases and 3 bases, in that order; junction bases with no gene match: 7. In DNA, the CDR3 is TGTGCCAGCAAGACTAGCGGGACGCTCGAAGAGACCCAGTACTTC. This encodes CASKTSGTLEETQYF.

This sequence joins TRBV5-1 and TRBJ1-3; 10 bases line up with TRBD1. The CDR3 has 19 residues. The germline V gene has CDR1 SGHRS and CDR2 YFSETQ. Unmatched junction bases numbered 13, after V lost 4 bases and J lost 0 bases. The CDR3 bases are TGCGCCAGCAGCGAACGCCCGGGACAGGGGCCCTACTCTGGAAACACCATATATTTT. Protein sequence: CASSERPGQGPYSGNTIYF.

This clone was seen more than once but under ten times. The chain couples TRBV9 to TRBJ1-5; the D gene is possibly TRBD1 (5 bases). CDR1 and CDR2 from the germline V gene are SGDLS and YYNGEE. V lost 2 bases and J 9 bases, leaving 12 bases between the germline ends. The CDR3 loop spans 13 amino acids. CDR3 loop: CASSVGLGGPQHF. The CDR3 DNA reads TGTGCCAGCAGCGTGGGACTGGGAGGGCCCCAGCATTTT.

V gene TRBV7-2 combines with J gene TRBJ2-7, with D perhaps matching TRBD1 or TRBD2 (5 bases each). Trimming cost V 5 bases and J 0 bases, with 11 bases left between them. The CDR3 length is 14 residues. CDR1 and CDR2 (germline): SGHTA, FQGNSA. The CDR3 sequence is CASSHGTASYEQYF. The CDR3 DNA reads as TGTGCCAGCAGCCACGGGACCGCCTCCTACGAGCAGTACTTC.

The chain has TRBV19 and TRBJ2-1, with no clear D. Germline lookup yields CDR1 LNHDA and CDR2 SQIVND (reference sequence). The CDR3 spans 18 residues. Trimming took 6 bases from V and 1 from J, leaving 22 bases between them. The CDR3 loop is CASSKVGIVSRSYNEQFF. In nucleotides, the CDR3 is TGTGCCAGTAGCAAGGTGGGCATAGTATCTAGGTCCTACAATGAGCAGTTCTTC. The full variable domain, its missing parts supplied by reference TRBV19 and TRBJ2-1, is DGGITQSPKYLFRKEGQNVTLSCEQNLNHDAMYWYRQDPGQGLRLIYYSQIVNDFQKGDIAEGYSVSREKKESFPLTVTSAQKNPTAFYLCASSKVGIVSRSYNEQFFGPGTRLTVL.

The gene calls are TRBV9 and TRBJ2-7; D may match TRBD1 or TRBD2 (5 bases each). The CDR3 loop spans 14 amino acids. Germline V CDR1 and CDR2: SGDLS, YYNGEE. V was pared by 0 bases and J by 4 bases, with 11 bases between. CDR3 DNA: TGTGCCAGCAGCGTAGCGATAGAGGGGTACGAGCAGTACTTC. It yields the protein CASSVAIEGYEQYF.

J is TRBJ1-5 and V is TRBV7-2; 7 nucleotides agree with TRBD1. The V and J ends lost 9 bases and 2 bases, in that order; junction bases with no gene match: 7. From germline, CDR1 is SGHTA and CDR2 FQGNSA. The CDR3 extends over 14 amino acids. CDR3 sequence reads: CARSTGEGNQPQHF. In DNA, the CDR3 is TGTGCCAGGAGTACAGGGGAGGGCAATCAGCCCCAGCATTTT.

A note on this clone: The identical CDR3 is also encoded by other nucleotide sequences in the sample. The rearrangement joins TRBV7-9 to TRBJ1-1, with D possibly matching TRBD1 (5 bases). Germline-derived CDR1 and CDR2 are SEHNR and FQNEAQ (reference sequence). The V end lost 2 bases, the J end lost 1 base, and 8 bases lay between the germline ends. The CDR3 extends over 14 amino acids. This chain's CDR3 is CASSLSGGNTEAFF. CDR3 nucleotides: TGTGCCAGCAGCTTATCTGGGGGGAACACTGAAGCTTTCTTT.

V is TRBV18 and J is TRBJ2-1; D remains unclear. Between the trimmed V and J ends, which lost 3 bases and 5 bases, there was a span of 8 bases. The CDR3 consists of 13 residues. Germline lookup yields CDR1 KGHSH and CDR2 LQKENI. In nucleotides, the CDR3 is TGTGCCAGCTCACCTCGAAGAAACAATGAGCAGTTCTTC. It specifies CASSPRRNNEQFF.

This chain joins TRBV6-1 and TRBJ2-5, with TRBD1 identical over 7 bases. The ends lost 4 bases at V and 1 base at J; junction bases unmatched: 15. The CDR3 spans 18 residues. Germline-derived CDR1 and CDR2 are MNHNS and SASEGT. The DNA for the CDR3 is TGTGCCAGCAGTGCCTATTTTGGGACAGAGAACTCCCAAGAGACCCAGTACTTC. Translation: CASSAYFGTENSQETQYF.